This is a list of T cell receptor beta chains from one sample in a study of T-cell memory formation after mild COVID-19. TCRdb independently ran MiXCR on the 5' RACE reads; one entry per CDR3 protein. Among more than 250,000 distinct CDR3 sequences listed, roughly 17% were seen once. Sequenced material: PBMCs or a T cell subset sorted from them (not recorded which). These receptors were obtained from a young man who had mild COVID-19 (a few samples of this study predate the infection). Cell type and time point are not known. Each CDR3 is given with its conserved first and last residue. Each record gives: CDR3 length, J gene, V gene, clone size, D gene, CDR3 DNA, CDR3 protein. The D gene is left open where the match is weak. Clone size is not always given. Where it is, it says once, few, many or a class for expanded clones.

>15|TRBJ2-5|TRBV5-1|NA|TRBD2
TGCGCCAGCAGCCTAGGACTAGCCTCCCAAGAGACCCAGTACTTC
CASSLGLASQETQYF
>14|TRBJ2-2|TRBV2|few|NA
TGTGCCAGCAGTGAAAGGTCCCCTAGGGGGGAGCTGTTTTTT
CASSERSPRGELFF
>14|TRBJ2-3|TRBV7-9|few|NA
TGTGCCAGCAGGCGATTGGGGGGCGCAGATACGCAGTATTTT
CASRRLGGADTQYF
>13|TRBJ1-6|TRBV5-1|few|NA
TGCGCCAGCAGCCCGCAGGGGAATTCACCCCTCCACTTT
CASSPQGNSPLHF
>16|TRBJ1-5|TRBV7-2|NA|NA
TGTGCCAGCAGCTTGGGGTCAGACAGGCCTAATCAGCCCCAGCATTTT
CASSLGSDRPNQPQHF
>17|TRBJ2-2|TRBV7-3|few|NA
TGTGCCAGCAGCTTAACCCCGGACTCTGCGAACACCGGGGAGCTGTTTTTT
CASSLTPDSANTGELFF
>12|TRBJ1-2|TRBV6-1|few|NA
TGTGCCAGCAGTGAGTGGATTTATGGCTACACCTTC
CASSEWIYGYTF
>13|TRBJ2-7|TRBV7-9|few|NA
TGTGCCAGCAGCTTAAGCGTCATCTACGAGCAGTACTTC
CASSLSVIYEQYF
>13|TRBJ1-6|TRBV18|few|NA
TGTGCCAGCTCACCAGGGGAGAATTCACCCCTCCACTTT
CASSPGENSPLHF
>14|TRBJ2-5|TRBV4-3|NA|NA
TGCGCCAGCAGCCAGGGACCGGCGGGAGAGACCCAGTACTTC
CASSQGPAGETQYF
>13|TRBJ1-2|TRBV6-5|NA|NA
TGTGCCAGCAGCCCTAGATCCTACTATGGCTACACCTTC
CASSPRSYYGYTF
>17|TRBJ2-6|TRBV5-1|NA|NA
TGCGCCAGCAGCCGGGGACTGTTAGGACCAGGGGCCAACGTCCTGACTTTC
CASSRGLLGPGANVLTF
>15|TRBJ1-5|TRBV4-1|NA|TRBD1
TGCGCCAGCAGTTGGGGACAGGGGACGAATCAGCCCCAGCATTTT
CASSWGQGTNQPQHF
>12|TRBJ1-6|TRBV20-1|few|NA
TGCAGTGCTAGGGACCCGGAGTCACCCCTCCACTTT
CSARDPESPLHF
>12|TRBJ2-3|TRBV20-1|NA|NA
TGCAGTGCTCTTGGGAGCACAGATACGCAGTATTTT
CSALGSTDTQYF
>15|TRBJ2-2|TRBV6-2/TRBV6-3|few|NA
TGTGCCAGCAGTTACTCACGGGGGTACACCGGGGAGCTGTTTTTT
CASSYSRGYTGELFF
>22|TRBJ1-6|TRBV5-1|NA|TRBD1
TGCGCCAGCAGCTTGGAATCTCCAGGACAGGGGATTCGGGGCCTTTATAATTCACCCCTCCACTTT
CASSLESPGQGIRGLYNSPLHF
>18|TRBJ2-1|TRBV4-2|few|NA
TGTGCCAGCAGCCCTACGGAACCTTATAGCTCAGGTTACAATGAGCAGTTCTTC
CASSPTEPYSSGYNEQFF
>15|TRBJ1-2|TRBV5-6|few|TRBD1
TGTGCCAGCAGCGAACGACAGGGGGCCGTCTATGGCTACACCTTC
CASSERQGAVYGYTF
>15|TRBJ2-3|TRBV12-3/TRBV12-4|few|TRBD2
TGTGCCAGCAGTATCAGCGGGGGGTACACAGATACGCAGTATTTT
CASSISGGYTDTQYF
>15|TRBJ1-4|TRBV12-3/TRBV12-4|few|NA
TGTGCCAGCAGTCCCCCTTCGTCGGGAGGTGAAAAACTGTTTTTT
CASSPPSSGGEKLFF
>17|TRBJ2-7|TRBV6-5|NA|TRBD2
TGTGCCAGCAGACCGAAATGGGGACTAGCCAACTCCTACGAGCAGTACTTC
CASRPKWGLANSYEQYF
>16|TRBJ2-6|TRBV7-2|NA|NA
TGTGCCAGCAACATCCGGGGGGCTTCAGGGGCCAACGTCCTGACTTTC
CASNIRGASGANVLTF
>12|TRBJ1-2|TRBV5-6|few|NA
TGTGCCAGCAGCTTGCAGGGAACTGGCTACACCTTC
CASSLQGTGYTF
>15|TRBJ1-5|TRBV6-1|NA|NA
TGTGCCAGCAGTGCCAATGGGGGTTTAGGTCAGCCCCAGCATTTT
CASSANGGLGQPQHF
>14|TRBJ2-3|TRBV7-2|few|TRBD2
TGTGCCAGCAGCTTAGCAGCGGGGCGGAATACGCAGTATTTT
CASSLAAGRNTQYF
>13|TRBJ2-3|TRBV29-1|few|NA
TGCAGCGTTGCATCTAGGTACACAGATACGCAGTATTTT
CSVASRYTDTQYF
>13|TRBJ1-6|TRBV7-9|few|NA
TGTGCCAGCAGCCCGGACTGGAATTCACCCCTCCACTTT
CASSPDWNSPLHF
>11|TRBJ2-1|TRBV7-9|few|NA
TGTGCCAGCAGCGCCTTCCATGAGCAGTTCTTC
CASSAFHEQFF
>15|TRBJ2-1|TRBV9|NA|TRBD2
TGTGCCAGCAGCGTTAGCGGGGACTACTACAATGAGCAGTTCTTC
CASSVSGDYYNEQFF
>15|TRBJ2-1|TRBV14|many|NA
TGTGCCAGCAGCCAGCCAACGACAGGTTACAATGAGCAGTTCTTC
CASSQPTTGYNEQFF
>13|TRBJ1-2|TRBV27|few|NA
TGTGCCAGTGCGAGAATGGGCGGTTATGGCTACACCTTC
CASARMGGYGYTF
>15|TRBJ1-4|TRBV5-6|NA|TRBD1
TGTGCCAGCAGCTTCCGGGACAGGCTTAATGAAAAACTGTTTTTT
CASSFRDRLNEKLFF
>13|TRBJ2-3|TRBV29-1|few|TRBD2
TGCAGCGTCTCCGGGACTACCACAGATACGCAGTATTTT
CSVSGTTTDTQYF
>13|TRBJ2-5|TRBV27|few|TRBD2
TGTGCCAGCAGTCGAGTAGCGGGAGAGACCCAGTACTTC
CASSRVAGETQYF
>15|TRBJ1-4|TRBV9|NA|TRBD1
TGTGCCAGCAGCGTAGATGACAGGGCAGGTGAAAAACTGTTTTTT
CASSVDDRAGEKLFF
>12|TRBJ1-2|TRBV5-5|NA|NA
TGTGCCAGCAGCTTGGTCCTGGCTGGCTACACCTTC
CASSLVLAGYTF
>18|TRBJ2-6|TRBV5-1|few|TRBD1
TGCGCCAGCAGCTTGGCGGGGACAGGGGGATCTGGGGCCAACGTCCTGACTTTC
CASSLAGTGGSGANVLTF
>16|TRBJ1-1|TRBV15|few|NA
TGTGCCACCAGCAGCACCATAGGTGGGTTGAACACTGAAGCTTTCTTT
CATSSTIGGLNTEAFF
>12|TRBJ2-1|TRBV6-5|few|NA
TGTGCCAGCAGTAATCAGGGCGATGAGCAGTTCTTC
CASSNQGDEQFF
>14|TRBJ1-1|TRBV19|NA|NA
TGTGCCAGTAGTTTTGTTCCTCCTCGGACTGAAGCTTTCTTT
CASSFVPPRTEAFF
>13|TRBJ2-1|TRBV10-3|NA|TRBD1
TGTGCCATCAGAGGACAGGATTACAATGAGCAGTTCTTC
CAIRGQDYNEQFF
>14|TRBJ2-5|TRBV9|few|NA
TGTGCCAGCAGCGTAGAAAGCTCTCAAGAGACCCAGTACTTC
CASSVESSQETQYF
>20|TRBJ2-5|TRBV5-1|few|TRBD2
TGCGCCAGCAGCTTGGAAGGTCGTCGCCTAGCGGGGGGATTAAGAGAGACCCAGTACTTC
CASSLEGRRLAGGLRETQYF
>12|TRBJ1-2|TRBV7-2|few|NA
TGTGCCAGCAGCTTACCCCTGGGGGGCTACACCTTC
CASSLPLGGYTF
>16|TRBJ2-4|TRBV30|NA|TRBD1
TGTGCCTGGAGTGGGGGGACAGGGCCCCCCAAAAACATTCAGTACTTC
CAWSGGTGPPKNIQYF
>13|TRBJ1-2|TRBV6-5|NA|NA
TGTGCCAGCAGTTACCAGGGATGGGATGGCTACACCTTC
CASSYQGWDGYTF
>13|TRBJ2-7|TRBV13|few|NA
TGTGCCAGCAGCGTTCGTGTTTTGTACGAGCAGTACTTC
CASSVRVLYEQYF